The present T cell receptor beta chain was sequenced within a study of response to subunit inactivated influenza vaccine. One entry per CDR3 protein results from TCRdb running MiXCR on the RT-PCR reads. Among about 650,000 distinct CDR3 sequences, around 13% were seen once, and the ten largest hold less than 9%. The CDR3 consists of 13 residues. Trimming stripped 0 bases from V and 13 bases from J, with 12 bases between. Germline V gives CDR1 LGHNA, CDR2 YSLEER. Study outcomes and limitations: The authors put forward the suggestion that each seasonal influenza vaccination may bring in only a limited number of new T cells.

This clonotype was counted a few times. As yet, its antigen is unknown. The source of this sequence is a man in his forties or fifties who received an inactivated influenza vaccine. Sample: PBMCs from blood, taken approximately 15 days before vaccination. The genes are TRBV4-3 and TRBJ1-4; D may be TRBD1 (5 bases). CDR3 sequence: CASSQDWGSRLFF. The CDR3 DNA sequence: TGCGCCAGCAGCCAAGATTGGGGGTCAAGACTGTTTTTT.